These 8 T cell receptor beta chains came from one sample sequenced in a study of spatial heterogeneity in lung cancer. Time point here: sample taken at primary tumor resection. In each case, whole RNA from tumor, nontumor lung or frozen PBMC was sequenced unsorted. TCRdb redid the calling of the 5' RACE reads with MiXCR, one entry per CDR3 protein. The repertoire holds tens of thousands of distinct CDR3 sequences, with approximately 14% as singletons. The sample was PBMCs, taken at surgery. The receptors shown here come from a male donor with early-stage non-small cell lung cancer.

The chain uses TRBV5-1 and TRBJ2-3; TRBD2 is a possible D gene (6 bases). The V end lost 0 bases, the J end lost 0 bases, and 11 bases lay between the germline ends. From germline, CDR1 is SGHRS and CDR2 YFSETQ. This CDR3 is 16 amino acids long. CDR3: CASSLAHGGSTDTQYF. In DNA form, the CDR3 reads TGCGCCAGCAGCTTGGCCCACGGGGGTAGCACAGATACGCAGTATTTT.

The chain couples TRBV7-9 to TRBJ2-3; no firm D call. Trimming removed 5 bases from V and 4 bases from J, with 4 bases in between. The CDR3 runs to 11 residues. The germline V gene encodes CDR1 SEHNR and CDR2 FQNEAQ (reference sequence). This CDR3 reads CASSPADTQYF. In DNA form, the CDR3 reads TGTGCCAGCAGCCCAGCAGATACGCAGTATTTT.

This clonotype came up a few times. V usage is TRBV5-5 and J usage is TRBJ1-2; D is unresolved. The germline V gene has CDR1 SGHKS and CDR2 YYEKEE (reference sequence). V gave up 2 bases and J gave up 5 bases, with 13 bases separating them. The CDR3 is 14 amino acids. The DNA for the CDR3 is TGTGCCAGCAGCTTTACAGCCAGTGGTTATGGCTACACCTTC. Translation: CASSFTASGYGYTF.

This sequence joins TRBV9 and TRBJ2-7, with 14 positions matching TRBD2. The CDR3 is 14 amino acids. Losses at the gene ends were 3 bases for V and 7 bases for J; bases not matched to a gene: 3. Germline CDR1 SGDLS, CDR2 YYNGEE. Written as DNA, the CDR3 is TGTGCCAGCAGCGCCTGGACTAGCGGGAGGGAGCAGTACTTC. Encoded protein: CASSAWTSGREQYF.

The rearrangement uses TRBV4-1 and TRBJ2-3; TRBD2 matches 9 bases. Germline-derived CDR1 and CDR2 are MGHRA and YSYEKL. There are 16 residues in the CDR3. Trimming removed 7 bases from V and 6 bases from J; junction bases left unmatched: 14. The DNA for the CDR3 is TGCGCCAGCAAGCGAAATCCGGGACTAGCTCCCGATACGCAGTATTTT. This sequence encodes CASKRNPGLAPDTQYF.

J is TRBJ2-2 and V is TRBV5-1, with 7 bases identical to TRBD1. The ends lost 1 base at V and 4 bases at J; junction bases unmatched: 4. Germline V gene data show CDR1 as SGHRS and CDR2 as YFSETQ. The CDR3 covers 15 residues. As DNA, the CDR3 is TGCGCCAGCAGCTTGAACAGGGGTTCCACCGGGGAGCTGTTTTTT. Its protein is CASSLNRGSTGELFF.

This clonotype has just a few counts. V is TRBV5-5 and J is TRBJ2-5; TRBD2 matches 9 bases. CDR1 is SGHKS, CDR2 YYEKEE, per germline (reference sequence). This CDR3 has 16 residues. V lost 2 bases to trimming and J lost 5 bases; unmatched junction nucleotides: 10. DNA for the CDR3: TGTGCCAGCAGCTTTGAAGGCGGGGGGGCCGGTGAGACCCAGTACTTC. Protein: CASSFEGGGAGETQYF. Using reference TRBV5-5 and TRBJ2-5 for the parts outside the CDR3, the full variable domain is DAGVTQSPTHLIKTRGQQVTLRCSPISGHKSVSWYQQVLGQGPQFIFQYYEKEERGRGNFPDRFSARQFPNYSSELNVNALLLGDSALYLCASSFEGGGAGETQYFGPGTRLLVL.

This clonotype was seen repeatedly, ten times or more. The V call is TRBV11-3, the J call TRBJ2-3; 13 bases fit TRBD2. V trimming: 3 bases; J trimming: 4 bases; junction bases outside the gene matches: 4. The CDR3 has 16 residues. Per the germline V gene, CDR1 is SGHNT and CDR2 is YENEEA. The CDR3 region is CASSLTSGGWADTQYF. The CDR3 DNA is TGTGCCAGCAGCTTGACTAGCGGGGGGTGGGCAGATACGCAGTATTTT.